This is a list of T cell receptor beta chains from one sample in a study of cytomegalovirus exposure and HLA in healthy donors. Repertoires were generated with immunoSEQ multiplex PCR, while TCRdb's copy carries only in-frame clones and drops some. Of around 170,000 clones listed, 76% are singletons. Sample: PBMCs. The receptor set was obtained from a woman younger than 45 in good health and CMV-seropositive. The conserved cysteine and the conserved F or W are not part of the CDR3 here. A D gene is named only where the DNA matches it firmly. Where a row states a size, it is once, few, many or the class of an expanded clone; other rows omit it.

V: TRBV4-2
D: -
size: -
CDR3: ASSQVGRNQPQH

V: TRBV6-9
D: -
size: -
CDR3: ASTYRVTVSPHNSPLH

V: TRBV11-3
D: TRBD1
size: -
CDR3: ASSSGQGASTDTQY

V: TRBV5-4
D: TRBD2
size: -
CDR3: ASSFWGAGDRQETQY

V: TRBV5-1
D: TRBD1
size: -
CDR3: ASSPERRGLTEAF

V: TRBV11-2
D: TRBD1
size: -
CDR3: ASSFGQGVYEQY

V: TRBV29-1
D: TRBD1
size: -
CDR3: SVDEGRGRREQY

V: TRBV6-1
D: TRBD1
size: -
CDR3: ASGQGNYGYT

V: TRBV11-2
D: -
size: -
CDR3: ASSPVRASRPQH

V: TRBV12-2
D: -
size: -
CDR3: ASRLRGGYEQY

V: TRBV28
D: TRBD1
size: once
CDR3: ASSWDRYNEQF

V: TRBV9
D: -
size: -
CDR3: ASSPFTAGQPQH

V: TRBV11-1
D: TRBD2
size: -
CDR3: ASSLLPSGGPVTGELF

V: TRBV6-5
D: -
size: -
CDR3: ATIGRGFINYGYT

V: TRBV7-3
D: -
size: -
CDR3: ASSSTRVESTEAF

V: TRBV29-1
D: TRBD1
size: -
CDR3: SVELPGQRGYT

V: TRBV21-1
D: -
size: -
CDR3: ASSEHNGQGGSGNTIY

V: TRBV7-2
D: -
size: -
CDR3: ASSLAMEKRLF

V: TRBV5-6
D: -
size: -
CDR3: ASSFTGPVPQQY

V: TRBV29-1
D: -
size: -
CDR3: SVGPRGDTQY

V: TRBV11-3
D: -
size: -
CDR3: ASSLGGRVLPNQPQH

V: TRBV6-6
D: -
size: -
CDR3: ASSFFKQKAAYEQY

V: TRBV20-1
D: -
size: -
CDR3: SAGTQY

V: TRBV4-3
D: -
size: -
CDR3: ASSQDTGETQY

V: TRBV4-1
D: -
size: -
CDR3: ASSQGSTSANEQF

V: TRBV9
D: TRBD1
size: -
CDR3: ASSVATGSYEQY

V: TRBV18
D: -
size: -
CDR3: ASSPPLTAAF

V: TRBV7-9
D: -
size: -
CDR3: ASSSHQGSYEQY

V: TRBV7-9
D: -
size: -
CDR3: ASSSSTRGKEHTQY

V: TRBV5-6
D: TRBD1
size: -
CDR3: ASSRRGLSSYNEQF

V: TRBV7-9
D: TRBD1
size: -
CDR3: ASTRKAGTGDEKLF

V: TRBV11-2
D: TRBD1
size: once
CDR3: ASSFGTGDSPLH

V: TRBV27
D: TRBD1
size: -
CDR3: ASSPVPGQGGHEQY

V: TRBV6-5
D: TRBD2
size: -
CDR3: ASSYSGTSGETQY

V: TRBV10-2
D: -
size: -
CDR3: ASRGYTYEQY

V: TRBV10-1
D: -
size: -
CDR3: ASSGGQGLNTEAF

V: TRBV4-3
D: TRBD2
size: few
CDR3: ASSQDDPLRGRYNEQF

V: TRBV29-1
D: TRBD1
size: -
CDR3: SVGGGTGGTGELF

V: TRBV5-6
D: TRBD1
size: -
CDR3: ASSLAIGTVGYYGYT

V: TRBV29-1
D: TRBD1
size: -
CDR3: SARPRQGAYEQY

V: TRBV10-3
D: TRBD1
size: -
CDR3: AISVTGKSSYEQY